The source of this T cell receptor beta chain is a study of T cell repertoires in cytomegalovirus infection. Study at large: Public TCR beta signature analysis indicated the presence of both CMV infection and matching HLA type.

Remarks on this clonotype: Its antigen is unknown.

Study-level results: Using cumulative public TCR beta family frequency, the authors identified those who carried CMV together with the relevant HLA.

A single record per CDR3 protein comes from TCRdb applying MiXCR to the reads. The sample records 250,000 or so distinct CDR3 sequences, about 15% being singletons. The CDR3 spans 17 residues. Germline CDR1 is SGHDT and CDR2 is YYEEEE. V gave up 0 bases and J gave up 5 bases, with 20 bases separating them. The chain combines TRBV5-6 with TRBJ1-2; D may be TRBD1 (5 bases). This clonotype was obtained from a human donor in good health (CMV status not recorded). Some clones in this sample may be carry-over from other donors' samples. Material: CD8+ T cells from PBMCs. The CDR3 nucleotides read TGTGCCAGCAGCTTGGTTACTATGGGGGGAGAAGGATATGGCTACACCTTC. Translating gives CASSLVTMGGEGYGYTF.